This TCR beta chain was documented in a study of blood T cell repertoires in COVID-19. Sequencing used immunoSEQ multiplex PCR; TCRdb keeps in-frame clones, though not all of them. Of a few hundred thousand clones in the sample, 85% were seen once. The germline gives CDR1 SGHNT, CDR2 YYREEE (reference sequence). The CDR3 covers 16 residues. Trimming shortened V by 4 bases and J by 0 bases, and 14 bases separated the two germline ends. This chain joins TRBV5-4 and TRBJ2-1; TRBD2 is a possible D gene (6 bases). Sequenced input: peripheral blood. This clonotype was sampled from a woman aged 45 to 65 with active or convalescent COVID-19. Here the CDR3 reads CASSPTSLNSYNEQFF. CDR3 sequence (DNA): TGTGCCAGCAGCCCAACTAGCCTTAACTCCTACAATGAGCAGTTCTTC.